This TCR beta chain emerged from a study of shared clonotypes between healthy human individuals. The overall study: Researchers drew samples from a couple of women and a few men aged 18 to 49.

Losses at the gene ends were 6 bases for V and 6 bases for J; bases not matched to a gene: 7. The CDR3 is made up of 13 amino acids. Germline-derived CDR1 and CDR2 are SQVTM and ANQGSEA. The method was immunoSEQ multiplex PCR; TCRdb's version includes in-frame clones alone and lacks a portion of them. The data show about 1.5 million clones, roughly 96% seen once. Sequenced material: naive CD4+ T cells sorted from blood. Stated subset: CD45RA+ positively selected. The TCR originated in a man in his thirties or forties in good health. This chain links TRBV29-1 with TRBJ2-7; TRBD2 matches 11 bases. The CDR3 protein is CSVLGLAASEQYF. CDR3 DNA sequence: TGCAGCGTCCTGGGACTAGCGGCTAGCGAGCAGTACTTC.